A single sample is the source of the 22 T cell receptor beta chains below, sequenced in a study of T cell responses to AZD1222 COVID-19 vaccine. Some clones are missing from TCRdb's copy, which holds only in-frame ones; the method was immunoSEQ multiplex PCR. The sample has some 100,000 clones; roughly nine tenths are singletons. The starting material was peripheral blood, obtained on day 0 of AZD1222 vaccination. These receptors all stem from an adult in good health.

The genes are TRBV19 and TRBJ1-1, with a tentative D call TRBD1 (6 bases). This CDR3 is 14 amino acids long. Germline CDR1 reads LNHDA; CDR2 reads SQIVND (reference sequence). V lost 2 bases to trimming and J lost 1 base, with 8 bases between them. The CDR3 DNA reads TGTGCCAGTAGTATAAGGGGACAGAACACTGAAGCTTTCTTT. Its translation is CASSIRGQNTEAFF.

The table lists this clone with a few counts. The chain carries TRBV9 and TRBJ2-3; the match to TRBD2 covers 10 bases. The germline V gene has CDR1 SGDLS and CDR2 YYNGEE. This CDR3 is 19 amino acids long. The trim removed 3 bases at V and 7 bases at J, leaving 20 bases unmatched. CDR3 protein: CASSGSGGVRIRDPHTQYF. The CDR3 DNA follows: TGTGCCAGCAGCGGGAGCGGGGGGGTCCGCATCCGAGACCCTCATACGCAGTATTTT.

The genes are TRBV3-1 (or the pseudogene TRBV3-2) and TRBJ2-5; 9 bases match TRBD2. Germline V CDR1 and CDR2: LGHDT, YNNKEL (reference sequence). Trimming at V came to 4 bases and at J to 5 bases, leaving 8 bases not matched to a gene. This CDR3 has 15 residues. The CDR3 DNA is TGTGCCAGCAGCCCCCAGCGGGGGGCCCAGGAGACCCAGTACTTC. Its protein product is CASSPQRGAQETQYF.

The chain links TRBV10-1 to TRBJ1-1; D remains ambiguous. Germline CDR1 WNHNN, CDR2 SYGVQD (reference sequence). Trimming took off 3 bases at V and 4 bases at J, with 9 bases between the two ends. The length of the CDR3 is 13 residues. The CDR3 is CASSDSGSTEAFF. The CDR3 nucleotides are TGCGCCAGCAGTGATTCAGGCTCCACTGAAGCTTTCTTT.

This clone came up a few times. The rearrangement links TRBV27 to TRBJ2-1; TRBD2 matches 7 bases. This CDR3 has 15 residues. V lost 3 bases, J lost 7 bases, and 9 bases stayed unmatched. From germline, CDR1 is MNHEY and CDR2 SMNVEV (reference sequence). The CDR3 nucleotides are TGTGCCAGCAGTTTTATAGCGGGTGAGGGGAATGAGCAGTTCTTC. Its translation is CASSFIAGEGNEQFF.

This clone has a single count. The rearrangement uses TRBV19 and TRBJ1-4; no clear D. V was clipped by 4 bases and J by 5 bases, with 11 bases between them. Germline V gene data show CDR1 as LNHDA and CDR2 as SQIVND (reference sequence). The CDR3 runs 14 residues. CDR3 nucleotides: TGTGCCAGTAGTACCGGGCGGCCCAATGAAAAACTGTTTTTT. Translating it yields CASSTGRPNEKLFF.

CDR3: CASSQWSGSNYEQYF. The CDR3 DNA sequence: TGCGCCAGCAGCCAATGGAGCGGGAGCAACTACGAGCAGTACTTC. The chain uses TRBV4-3 and TRBJ2-7; TRBD2 agrees at 8 bases. CDR1 LGHNA and CDR2 YSLEER come from the germline V gene. The trim removed 2 bases at V and 3 bases at J, leaving 6 bases unmatched. The CDR3 spans 15 residues.

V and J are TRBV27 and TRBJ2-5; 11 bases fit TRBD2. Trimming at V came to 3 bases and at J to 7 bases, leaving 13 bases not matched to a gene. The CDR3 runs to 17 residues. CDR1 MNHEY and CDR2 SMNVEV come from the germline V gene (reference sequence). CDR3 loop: CASSLGRLAGGVGTQYF. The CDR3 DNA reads TGTGCCAGCAGTTTGGGTCGGCTAGCGGGAGGCGTGGGGACCCAGTACTTC.

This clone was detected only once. In DNA, the CDR3 is TGCGCCAGCAGCCAATCCGGCGGGGGTACAGATACGCAGTATTTT. Its translation is CASSQSGGGTDTQYF. The genes are TRBV4-1 and TRBJ2-3, with TRBD2 identical over 7 bases. The junction had 5 bases not matched to a gene; V was cut back by 2 bases and J by 3 bases. CDR3 length equals 15 residues. CDR1 is MGHRA, CDR2 YSYEKL, per germline.

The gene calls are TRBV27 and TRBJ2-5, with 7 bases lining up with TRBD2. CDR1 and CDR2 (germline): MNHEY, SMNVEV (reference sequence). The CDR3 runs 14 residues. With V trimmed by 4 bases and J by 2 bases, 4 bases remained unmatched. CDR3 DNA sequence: TGTGCCAGCAGTTCGGGACTACTGCAAGAGACCCAGTACTTC. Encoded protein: CASSSGLLQETQYF.

The CDR3 nucleotides are TGTGCCAGCAGAAAGCAGGATGGAGGGAGCAATCAGCCCCAGCATTTT. It translates to CASRKQDGGSNQPQHF. The rearrangement uses TRBV6-6 and TRBJ1-5; no reliable D call. CDR1 and CDR2 from the germline V gene are MNHNY and SVGAGI (reference sequence). Trimming left V 6 bases short and J 1 base short, with 16 bases between. This CDR3 has 16 amino acids.

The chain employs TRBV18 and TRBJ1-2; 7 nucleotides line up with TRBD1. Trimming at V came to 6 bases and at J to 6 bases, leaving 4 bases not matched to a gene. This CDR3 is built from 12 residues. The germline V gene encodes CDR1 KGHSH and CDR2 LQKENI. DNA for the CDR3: TGTGCCAGCTCGGAGGGGGCGCATGGCTACACCTTC. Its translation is CASSEGAHGYTF.

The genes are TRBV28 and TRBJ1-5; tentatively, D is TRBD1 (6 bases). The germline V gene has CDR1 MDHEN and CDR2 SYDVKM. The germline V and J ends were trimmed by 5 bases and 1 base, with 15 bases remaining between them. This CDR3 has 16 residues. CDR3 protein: CASSPRRGASNQPQHF. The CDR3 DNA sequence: TGTGCCAGCAGTCCCCGCCGGGGGGCGAGCAATCAGCCCCAGCATTTT.

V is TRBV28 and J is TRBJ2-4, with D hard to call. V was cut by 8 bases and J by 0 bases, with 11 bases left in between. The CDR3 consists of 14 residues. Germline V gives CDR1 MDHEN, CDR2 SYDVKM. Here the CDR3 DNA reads TGTGCCAGCGGCCGAGATATAGCCAAAAACATTCAGTACTTC. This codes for CASGRDIAKNIQYF.

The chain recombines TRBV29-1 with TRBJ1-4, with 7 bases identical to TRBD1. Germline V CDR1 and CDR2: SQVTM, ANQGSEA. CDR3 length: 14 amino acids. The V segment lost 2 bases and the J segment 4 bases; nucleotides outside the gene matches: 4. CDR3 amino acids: CSVESPGGNEKLFF. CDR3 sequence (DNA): TGCAGCGTTGAATCGCCAGGGGGTAATGAAAAACTGTTTTTT.

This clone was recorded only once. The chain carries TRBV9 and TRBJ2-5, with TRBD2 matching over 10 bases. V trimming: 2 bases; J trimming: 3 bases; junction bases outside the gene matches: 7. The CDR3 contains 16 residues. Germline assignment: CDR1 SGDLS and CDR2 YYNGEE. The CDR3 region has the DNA TGTGCCAGCAGCGTCCGAGCGGGAGGGCCGGAAGAGACCCAGTACTTC. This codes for CASSVRAGGPEETQYF.

CDR3 sequence (DNA): TGCAGTGCTAGTCGGGACAGCTCTTTCCTTAATTCACCCCTCCACTTT. It yields the protein CSASRDSSFLNSPLHF. The chain employs TRBV20-1 and TRBJ1-6; 7 bases are a match to TRBD1. The CDR3 extends over 16 amino acids. The ends lost 3 bases at V and 6 bases at J; junction bases unmatched: 11. Germline V gives CDR1 DFQATT, CDR2 SNEGSKA (reference sequence).

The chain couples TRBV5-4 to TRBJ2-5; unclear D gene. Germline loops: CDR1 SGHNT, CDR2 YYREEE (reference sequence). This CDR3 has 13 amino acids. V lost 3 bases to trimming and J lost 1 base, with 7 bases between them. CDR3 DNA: TGTGCCAGCAGCTCCTGGTCCCAAGAGACCCAGTACTTC. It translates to CASSSWSQETQYF.

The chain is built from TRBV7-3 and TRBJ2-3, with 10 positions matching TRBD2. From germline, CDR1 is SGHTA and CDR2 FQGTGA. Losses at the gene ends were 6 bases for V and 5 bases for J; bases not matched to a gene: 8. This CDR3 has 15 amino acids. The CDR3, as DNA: TGTGCCAGCAGTTATACTAGCGGGGCAAAAGATACGCAGTATTTT. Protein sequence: CASSYTSGAKDTQYF.

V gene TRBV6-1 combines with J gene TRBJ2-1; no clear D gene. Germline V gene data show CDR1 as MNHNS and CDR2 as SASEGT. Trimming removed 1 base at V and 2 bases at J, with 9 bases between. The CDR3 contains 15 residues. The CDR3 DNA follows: TGTGCCAGCAGTGAAGGAGCTGGGGCCTACAATGAGCAGTTCTTC. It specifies CASSEGAGAYNEQFF.

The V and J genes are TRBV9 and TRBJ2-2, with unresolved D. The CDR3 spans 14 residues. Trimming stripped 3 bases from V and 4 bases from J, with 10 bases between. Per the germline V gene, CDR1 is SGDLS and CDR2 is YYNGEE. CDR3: CASSAVTITGELFF. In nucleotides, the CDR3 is TGTGCCAGCAGCGCAGTTACTATCACCGGGGAGCTGTTTTTT.

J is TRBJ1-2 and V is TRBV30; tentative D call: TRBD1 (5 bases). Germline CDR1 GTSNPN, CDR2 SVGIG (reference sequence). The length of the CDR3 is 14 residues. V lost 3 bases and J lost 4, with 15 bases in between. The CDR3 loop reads CAWSAKGTFYGYTF. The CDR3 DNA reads TGTGCCTGGAGCGCTAAAGGGACGTTCTATGGCTACACCTTC.